Listed here are 5 T cell receptor delta chains from one sample, sequenced in a study of gamma-delta chains in newborns, infants, children. TCRdb re-called clones from the reads via CATT. Of around 8,000 delta-chain clones in the sample, 1.5% to 2% are singletons; the top ten hold roughly 8%. Sample: blood. The source is a child who was a newborn, infant or young child, either healthy, febrile or measles-vaccinated (not recorded which).

This clone is labeled medium-sized (0.01 to 0.1%). This chain's CDR3 is CACDWGISSWDTRQMFF. The CDR3 DNA reads as TGTGCCTGTGACTGGGGGATAAGCTCCTGGGACACCCGACAGATGTTTTTC. The genes are TRDV2 and TRDJ3; 9 nucleotides match TRDD3. With 3 bases clipped from V and 0 bases from J, the junction kept 2 bases outside the gene matches. Germline V CDR1 and CDR2: GEAIGNYY, EKD. The CDR3 sequence is 17 residues long.

The gene calls are TRDV1 and TRDJ2, with 9 bases identical to TRDD3. Germline assignment: CDR1 TSWWSYY and CDR2 QGS. The CDR3 runs 22 residues. The V segment lost 1 base and the J segment 1 base; nucleotides outside the gene matches: 19. CDR3 in amino acids: CALGERIFVLGDLVGLTAQLFF. DNA for the CDR3: TGTGCTCTTGGGGAACGGATCTTTGTACTGGGGGACCTAGTCGGTTTGACAGCACAACTCTTCTTT.

This clone was seen only a few times. The V call is TRDV1, the J call TRDJ1; 8 nucleotides match TRDD3. J gave up 4 bases and V 4 bases, and 32 bases lay outside the gene matches. The CDR3 spans 23 residues. Germline loops: CDR1 TSWWSYY, CDR2 QGS. The CDR3 is CALGGRRSAYYSGLLGGLDKLIF. The CDR3 DNA reads as TGTGCTCTTGGGGGACGGCGATCAGCCTACTACTCAGGGTTACTGGGGGGTCTCGATAAACTCATCTTT.

In this sample, this clone is medium-sized (0.01 to 0.1%). Other nucleotide sequences from this sample produce the same CDR3. This chain connects TRDV2 to TRDJ1; TRDD3 matches at 10 bases. Unmatched junction bases numbered 6, after V lost 0 bases and J lost 0 bases. Germline V CDR1 and CDR2: GEAIGNYY, EKD. The CDR3 runs 17 residues. The CDR3 loop is CACDTSGWGIYTDKLIF. In DNA form, the CDR3 reads TGTGCCTGTGACACCTCAGGCTGGGGGATATACACCGATAAACTCATCTTT.

This clone turned up a few times. Other DNA sequences within the sample encode an identical CDR3. The chain links TRDV1 to TRDJ2, with 9 bases matching TRDD3. The CDR3 length is 20 residues. With V trimmed by 2 bases and J by 5 bases, 18 bases remained unmatched. Germline loops: CDR1 TSWWSYY, CDR2 QGS. Here the CDR3 DNA reads TGTGCTCTTGGGGAAGTGGGAACTACGGAAGACTGGGGGAGAACAGCACAACTCTTCTTT. It encodes CALGEVGTTEDWGRTAQLFF.